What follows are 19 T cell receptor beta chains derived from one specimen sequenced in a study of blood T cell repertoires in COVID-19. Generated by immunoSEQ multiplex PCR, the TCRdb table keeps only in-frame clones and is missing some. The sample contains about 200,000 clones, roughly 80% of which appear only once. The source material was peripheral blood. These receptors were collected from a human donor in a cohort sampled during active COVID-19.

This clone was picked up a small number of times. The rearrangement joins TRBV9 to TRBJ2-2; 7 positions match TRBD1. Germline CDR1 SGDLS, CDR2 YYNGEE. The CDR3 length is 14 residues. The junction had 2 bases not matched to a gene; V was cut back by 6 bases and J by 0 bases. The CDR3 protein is CASNTGANTGELFF. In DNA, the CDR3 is TGTGCCAGCAACACAGGGGCGAACACCGGGGAGCTGTTTTTT.

This CDR3 reads CASSYPPGDSGNTIYF. CDR3 nucleotide sequence: TGTGCCAGCAGCTATCCCCCCGGGGACTCTGGAAACACCATATATTTT. The rearrangement uses TRBV11-2 and TRBJ1-3; no definite D call. The CDR3 runs 16 residues. CDR1 SGHAT and CDR2 FQNNGV come from the germline V gene. Trimming removed 4 bases from V and 0 bases from J, with 13 bases in between.

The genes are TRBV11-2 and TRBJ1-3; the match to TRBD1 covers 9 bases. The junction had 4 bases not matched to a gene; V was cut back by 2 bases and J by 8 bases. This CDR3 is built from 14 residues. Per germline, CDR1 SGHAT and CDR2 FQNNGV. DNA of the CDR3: TGTGCCAGCAGCTTACGGGACAGGGTTCACACCATATATTTT. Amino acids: CASSLRDRVHTIYF.

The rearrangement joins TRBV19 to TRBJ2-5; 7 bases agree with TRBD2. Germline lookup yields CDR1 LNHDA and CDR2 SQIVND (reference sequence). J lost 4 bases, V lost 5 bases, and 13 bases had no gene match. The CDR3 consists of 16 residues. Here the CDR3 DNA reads TGTGCCAGTAGTTCCCCCTGGGACTACGGTTTAGAGACCCAGTACTTC. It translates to CASSSPWDYGLETQYF.

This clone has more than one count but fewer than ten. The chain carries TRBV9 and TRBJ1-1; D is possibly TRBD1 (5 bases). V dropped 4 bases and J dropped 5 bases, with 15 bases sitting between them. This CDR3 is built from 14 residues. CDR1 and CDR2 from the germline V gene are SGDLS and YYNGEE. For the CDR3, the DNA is TGTGCCAGCAGCTCCGGGGGGTTTGGGACTGAAGCTTTCTTT. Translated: CASSSGGFGTEAFF.

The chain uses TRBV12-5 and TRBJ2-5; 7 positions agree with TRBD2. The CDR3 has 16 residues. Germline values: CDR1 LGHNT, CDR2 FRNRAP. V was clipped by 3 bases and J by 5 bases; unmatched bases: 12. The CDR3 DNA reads TGTGCTAGTGGTTTCGGGGGGTCTCAGGGACGGGAGACCCAGTACTTC. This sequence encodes CASGFGGSQGRETQYF.

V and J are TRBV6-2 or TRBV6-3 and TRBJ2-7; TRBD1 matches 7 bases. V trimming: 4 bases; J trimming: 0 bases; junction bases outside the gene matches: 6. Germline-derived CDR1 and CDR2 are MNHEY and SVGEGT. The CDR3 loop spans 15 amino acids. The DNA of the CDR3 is TGTGCCAGCAGTTCCCTAGGGACAGTCTCCTACGAGCAGTACTTC. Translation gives CASSSLGTVSYEQYF.

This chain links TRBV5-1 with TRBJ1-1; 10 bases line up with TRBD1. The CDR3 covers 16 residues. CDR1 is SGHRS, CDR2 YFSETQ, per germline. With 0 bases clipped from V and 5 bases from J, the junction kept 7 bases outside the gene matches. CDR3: CASSLANRGQGTEAFF. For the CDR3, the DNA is TGCGCCAGCAGCTTGGCAAACAGGGGACAGGGGACTGAAGCTTTCTTT.

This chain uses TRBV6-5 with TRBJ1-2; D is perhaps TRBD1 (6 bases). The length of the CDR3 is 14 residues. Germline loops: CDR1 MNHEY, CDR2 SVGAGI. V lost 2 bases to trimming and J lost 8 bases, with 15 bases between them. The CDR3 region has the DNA TGTGCCAGCAGTTACACAGGGCTGGGCGGGGGCTACACCTTC. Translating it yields CASSYTGLGGGYTF.

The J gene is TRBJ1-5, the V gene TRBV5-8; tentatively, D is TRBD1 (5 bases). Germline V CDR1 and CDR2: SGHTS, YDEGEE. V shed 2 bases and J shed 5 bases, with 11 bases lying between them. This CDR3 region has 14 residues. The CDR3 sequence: CASSLDSFYQPQHF. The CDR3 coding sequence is TGTGCCAGCAGCTTAGACAGTTTCTATCAGCCCCAGCATTTT.

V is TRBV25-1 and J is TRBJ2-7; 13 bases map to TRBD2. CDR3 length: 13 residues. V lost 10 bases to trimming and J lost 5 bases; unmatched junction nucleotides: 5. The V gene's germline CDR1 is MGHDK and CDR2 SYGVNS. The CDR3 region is CATRTSGSNEQYF. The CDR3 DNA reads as TGTGCCACCCGGACTAGCGGGAGCAACGAGCAGTACTTC.

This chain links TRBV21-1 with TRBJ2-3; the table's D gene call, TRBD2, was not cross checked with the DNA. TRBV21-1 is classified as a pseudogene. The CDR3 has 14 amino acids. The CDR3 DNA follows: TGTGCCAGCAGCCCCAGCGGAGACACAGATACGCAGTATTTT. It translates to CASSPSGDTDTQYF.

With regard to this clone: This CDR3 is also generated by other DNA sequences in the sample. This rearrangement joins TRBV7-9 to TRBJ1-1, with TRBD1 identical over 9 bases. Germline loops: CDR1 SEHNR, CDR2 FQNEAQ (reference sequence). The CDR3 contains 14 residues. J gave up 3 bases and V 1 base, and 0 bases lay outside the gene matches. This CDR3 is CASSLGQGDTEAFF. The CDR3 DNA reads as TGTGCCAGCAGCTTAGGACAGGGGGACACTGAAGCTTTCTTT. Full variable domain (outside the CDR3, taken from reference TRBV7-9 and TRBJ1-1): DTGVSQNPRHKITKRGQNVTFRCDPISEHNRLYWYRQTLGQGPEFLTYFQNEAQLEKSRLLSDRFSAERPKGSFSTLEIQRTEQGDSAMYLCASSLGQGDTEAFFGQGTRLTVV.

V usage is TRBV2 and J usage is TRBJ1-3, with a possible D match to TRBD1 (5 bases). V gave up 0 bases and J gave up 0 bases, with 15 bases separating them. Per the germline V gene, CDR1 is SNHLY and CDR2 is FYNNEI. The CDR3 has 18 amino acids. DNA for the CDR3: TGTGCCAGCAGTGAAGCGCTTGGGGGAGGCCTCTCTGGAAACACCATATATTTT. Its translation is CASSEALGGGLSGNTIYF.

The CDR3 DNA sequence: TGTGCCAGCAGCGTAAGTCCGAACTCCGACTATGGCTACACCTTC. Translation gives CASSVSPNSDYGYTF. The V call is TRBV9, the J call TRBJ1-2; the D is unclear. V dropped 1 base and J dropped 3 bases, with 13 bases sitting between them. CDR3 length: 15 amino acids. Germline V gene lookup returns CDR1 SGDLS and CDR2 YYNGEE.

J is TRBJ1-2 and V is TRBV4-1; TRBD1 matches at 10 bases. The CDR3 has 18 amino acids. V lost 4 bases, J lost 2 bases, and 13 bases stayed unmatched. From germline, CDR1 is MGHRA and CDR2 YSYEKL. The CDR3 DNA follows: TGCGCCAGCAGCCCCGGACAGGGGGGGTTGAACAGCAACTATGGCTACACCTTC. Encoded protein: CASSPGQGGLNSNYGYTF.

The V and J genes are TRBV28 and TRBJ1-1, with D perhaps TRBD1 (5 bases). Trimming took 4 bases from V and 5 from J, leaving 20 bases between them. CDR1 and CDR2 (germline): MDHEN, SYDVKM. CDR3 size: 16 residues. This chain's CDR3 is CASSSPLPQGGTEAFF. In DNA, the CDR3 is TGTGCCAGCAGTTCCCCTCTGCCCCAGGGAGGGACTGAAGCTTTCTTT.

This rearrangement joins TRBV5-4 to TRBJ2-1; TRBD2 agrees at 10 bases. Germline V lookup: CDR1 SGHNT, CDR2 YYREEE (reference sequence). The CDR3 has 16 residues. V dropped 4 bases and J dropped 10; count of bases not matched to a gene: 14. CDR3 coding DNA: TGTGCCAGCAGCCCCGCAGGGAGCGGGAGGGGTGGGGAGCAGTTCTTC. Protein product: CASSPAGSGRGGEQFF.

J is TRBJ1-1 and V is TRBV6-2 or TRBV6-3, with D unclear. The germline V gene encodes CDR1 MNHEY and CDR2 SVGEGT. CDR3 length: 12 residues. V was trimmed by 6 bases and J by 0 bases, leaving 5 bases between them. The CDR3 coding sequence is TGTGCCAGCAGCTTAATGAACACTGAAGCTTTCTTT. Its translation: CASSLMNTEAFF.